This T cell receptor beta chain was captured in a study of spatial heterogeneity in lung cancer. Study-wide background: The authors sequenced available follow-up PBMC samples, taken a median of approximately two years after resection.

The germline V and J ends were trimmed by 1 base and 6 bases, with 7 bases remaining between them. CDR1 is SGHVS, CDR2 FQNEAQ, per germline. The CDR3 is 13 residues long. There are a few counts of this clonotype. TCRdb ran MiXCR on the 5' RACE reads and lists one entry per CDR3 protein. The sample includes tens of thousands of distinct CDR3 sequences, 7.4% seen only once; the top ten take less than 45%. Stated time point: blood at routine non-recurrence follow-up after resection. Whole RNA from tumor, nontumor lung or frozen PBMC was sequenced unsorted. The chain combines TRBV7-8 with TRBJ1-5; perhaps TRBD1 as D (5 bases). The TCR comes from a female donor with early-stage non-small cell lung cancer. The sequencing used PBMCs, collected at follow-up. CDR3 nucleotide sequence: TGTGCCAGCAGCTTAGAGGGGATTCAGCCCCAGCATTTT. Amino acid sequence: CASSLEGIQPQHF.